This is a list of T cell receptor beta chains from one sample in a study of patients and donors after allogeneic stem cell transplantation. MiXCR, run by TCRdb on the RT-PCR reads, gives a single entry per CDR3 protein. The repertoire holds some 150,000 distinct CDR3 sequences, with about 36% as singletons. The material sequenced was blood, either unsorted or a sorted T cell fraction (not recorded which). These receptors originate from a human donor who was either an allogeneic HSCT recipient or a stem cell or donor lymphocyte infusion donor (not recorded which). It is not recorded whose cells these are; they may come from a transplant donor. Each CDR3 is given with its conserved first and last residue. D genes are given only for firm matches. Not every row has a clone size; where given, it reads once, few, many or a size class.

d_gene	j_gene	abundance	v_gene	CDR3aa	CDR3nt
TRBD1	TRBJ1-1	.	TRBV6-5	CGSSHRRTGGNTEAFF	TGTGGCAGCAGTCACAGAAGGACAGGAGGGAACACTGAAGCTTTCTTT
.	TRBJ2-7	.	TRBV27	CASRGDNSYEQYF	TGTGCCAGCAGGGGGGACAACTCCTACGAGCAGTACTTC
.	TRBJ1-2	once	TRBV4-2	CASSQGEAGANYGYTF	TGTGCCAGCAGCCAAGGTGAGGCCGGGGCCAACTATGGCTACACCTTC
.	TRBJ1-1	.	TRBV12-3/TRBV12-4	CASSLKDRRKAFF	TGTGCCAGCAGTTTAAAGGACAGACGGAAAGCTTTCTTT
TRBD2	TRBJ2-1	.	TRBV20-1	CSARDELAGGEQFF	TGCAGTGCTAGAGACGAACTAGCGGGGGGAGAGCAGTTCTTC
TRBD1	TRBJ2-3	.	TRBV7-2	CASSSFGDRGLSGDTQYF	TGTGCCAGCAGCTCTTTCGGGGACAGGGGCCTATCTGGAGATACGCAGTATTTT
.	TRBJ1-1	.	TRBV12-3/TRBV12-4	CASSLSGRWNTEAFF	TGTGCCAGCAGTTTAAGTGGCCGATGGAACACTGAAGCTTTCTTT
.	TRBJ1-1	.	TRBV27	CASSLRSGALNTEAFF	TGTGCCAGCAGTTTAAGGTCAGGAGCCCTGAACACTGAAGCTTTCTTT
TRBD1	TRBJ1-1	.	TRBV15	CATSSGQGVLTEAFF	TGTGCCACCAGCAGCGGACAGGGGGTCCTCACTGAAGCTTTCTTT
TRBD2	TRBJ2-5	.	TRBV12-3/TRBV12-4	CASSLVAGGKETQYF	TGTGCCAGCAGTTTAGTTGCGGGGGGGAAAGAGACCCAGTACTTC
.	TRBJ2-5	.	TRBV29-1	CSVQGSETQYF	TGCAGCGTGCAGGGAAGCGAGACCCAGTACTTC
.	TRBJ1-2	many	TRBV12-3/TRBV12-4	CASSLGRAFSGYTF	TGTGCCAGCAGTTTAGGGAGGGCCTTTTCTGGCTACACCTTC
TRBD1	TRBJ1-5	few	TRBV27	CASSVYRGRQPQHF	TGTGCCAGCAGCGTCTACAGGGGAAGGCAGCCCCAGCATTTT
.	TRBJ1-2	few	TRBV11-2	CASSLHSYGYTF	TGTGCCAGCAGCTTACACTCCTATGGCTACACCTTC
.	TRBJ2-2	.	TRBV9	CASSVPQGRGNTGELFF	TGTGCCAGCAGCGTCCCCCAGGGGCGGGGGAACACCGGGGAGCTGTTTTTT
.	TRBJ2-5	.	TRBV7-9	CASSKDTIQETQYF	TGTGCCAGCAGTAAAGACACTATCCAAGAGACCCAGTACTTC
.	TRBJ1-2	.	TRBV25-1	CASSVDLLYGYTF	TGTGCCAGCAGTGTGGACTTACTCTATGGCTACACCTTC
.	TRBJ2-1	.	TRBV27	CATNGLLGYDEQFF	TGTGCCACTAACGGGCTCCTGGGGTACGATGAGCAGTTCTTC
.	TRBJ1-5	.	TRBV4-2	CASSQGDIGGPQHF	TGTGCCAGCAGCCAGGGGGATATCGGTGGACCCCAGCATTTT
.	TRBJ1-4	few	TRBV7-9	CASSLDRATNEKLFF	TGTGCCAGCAGCTTAGACAGGGCAACTAATGAAAAACTGTTTTTT
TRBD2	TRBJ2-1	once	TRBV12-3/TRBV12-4	CASSFRNSGDEQFF	TGTGCCAGCAGTTTTCGGAATAGCGGGGATGAGCAGTTCTTC
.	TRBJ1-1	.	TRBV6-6	CASSSRKGTNTEAFF	TGTGCCAGCAGCTCCCGTAAGGGAACGAACACTGAAGCTTTCTTT
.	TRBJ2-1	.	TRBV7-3	CASSLTRTVGDEQFF	TGTGCCAGCAGCTTAACTCGGACGGTGGGGGATGAGCAGTTCTTC
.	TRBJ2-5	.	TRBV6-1	CASLAWAETQYF	TGTGCCAGCCTAGCGTGGGCGGAGACCCAGTACTTC
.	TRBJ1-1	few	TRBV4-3	CASSPDTAGTTEAFF	TGCGCCAGCAGCCCCGACACTGCGGGGACGACTGAAGCTTTCTTT
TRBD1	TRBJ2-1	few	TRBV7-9	CASSKTGRNEQFF	TGTGCCAGCAGCAAGACAGGGCGAAATGAGCAGTTCTTC
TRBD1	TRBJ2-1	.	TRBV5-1	CASSLAGQGGNEQFF	TGCGCCAGCAGCTTGGCAGGACAGGGAGGCAATGAGCAGTTCTTC
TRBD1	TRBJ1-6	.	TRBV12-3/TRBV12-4	CASSAGQGNSPLHF	TGTGCCAGCAGTGCGGGACAGGGTAATTCACCCCTCCACTTT
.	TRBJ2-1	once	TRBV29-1	CSGMVGPYNEQFF	TGCAGCGGTATGGTGGGGCCTTACAATGAGCAGTTCTTC
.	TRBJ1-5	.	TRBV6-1	CASSVNSGVGQPQHF	TGTGCCAGCAGTGTAAATTCGGGGGTCGGGCAGCCCCAGCATTTT
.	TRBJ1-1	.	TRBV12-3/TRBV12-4	CASTRSMQGGTEAFF	TGTGCCAGCACTCGGAGTATGCAGGGCGGAACTGAAGCTTTCTTT
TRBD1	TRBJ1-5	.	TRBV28	CASSFRRDRGFRPQHF	TGTGCCAGCAGTTTCCGCCGGGACAGGGGGTTTCGGCCCCAGCATTTT
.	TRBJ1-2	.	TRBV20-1	CSASNREEVYGYTF	TGCAGTGCTAGCAACAGGGAGGAAGTTTATGGCTACACCTTC
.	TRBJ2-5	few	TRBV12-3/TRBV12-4	CASSSIFRTQETQYF	TGTGCCAGCAGTTCCATCTTCCGGACACAAGAGACCCAGTACTTC
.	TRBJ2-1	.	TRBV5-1	CASSLVRGPYNEQFF	TGCGCCAGCAGCTTGGTTCGGGGCCCCTACAATGAGCAGTTCTTC